A selection of T cell receptor beta chains follows, all from one sample in a study of Ad26.COV2.S vaccination and SARS-CoV-2 variants. This table comes from immunoSEQ multiplex PCR, and its TCRdb copy is limited to in-frame clones, with some not included. The sample contains 350,000 to 500,000 clones, 85% to 90% of which appear only once. The sample was peripheral blood, taken in a trial of Ad26.COV2.S vaccine versus placebo. The receptor set was obtained from a person between 18 and 65 years old who received the Ad26.COV2.S COVID-19 vaccine or a placebo. The CDR3 runs from the conserved cysteine through the conserved F or W. A D gene is named only where the DNA matches it firmly. A row's size may be missing; if present it is once, few, many or a size class.

v_call: TRBV6-6
j_call: TRBJ1-2
d_call: .
clone_size: .
cdr3_nt: TGTGCCAGCACTTACGGGAGGCACCCGAGGAATGGCTACACCTTC
cdr3_aa: CASTYGRHPRNGYTF

v_call: TRBV19
j_call: TRBJ1-2
d_call: TRBD1
clone_size: .
cdr3_nt: TGTGCCAGTACCCCGGGACAGAACGACTATAAGGGCTACACCTTC
cdr3_aa: CASTPGQNDYKGYTF

v_call: TRBV14
j_call: TRBJ1-3
d_call: .
clone_size: .
cdr3_nt: TGTGCCAGCAGCCAAGATATGGGGTCTGGAAACACCATATATTTT
cdr3_aa: CASSQDMGSGNTIYF

v_call: TRBV19
j_call: TRBJ1-5
d_call: .
clone_size: few
cdr3_nt: TGTGCCAGTAGTATCCGTGAGAGGCAGCCCCAGCATTTT
cdr3_aa: CASSIRERQPQHF

v_call: TRBV18
j_call: TRBJ2-7
d_call: .
clone_size: .
cdr3_nt: TGTGCCAGCTCACCGTGGCAGGGCTCCTACGAGCAGTACTTC
cdr3_aa: CASSPWQGSYEQYF

v_call: TRBV7-9
j_call: TRBJ2-5
d_call: .
clone_size: .
cdr3_nt: TGTGCCAGCACTCGCCGGGGTCAAGAGACCCAGTACTTC
cdr3_aa: CASTRRGQETQYF

v_call: TRBV6-1
j_call: TRBJ1-3
d_call: .
clone_size: .
cdr3_nt: TGTGCCAGCAGTGCGGAGAGGGGTGTCTTCGGAAACACCATATATTTT
cdr3_aa: CASSAERGVFGNTIYF

v_call: TRBV19
j_call: TRBJ2-1
d_call: .
clone_size: .
cdr3_nt: TGTGCCAGTAATCGGGACAAATACAATGAGCAGTTCTTC
cdr3_aa: CASNRDKYNEQFF

v_call: TRBV9
j_call: TRBJ1-3
d_call: .
clone_size: .
cdr3_nt: TGTGCCAGCAGCGTCTTACAGGGAAACACCATATATTTT
cdr3_aa: CASSVLQGNTIYF

v_call: TRBV4-2
j_call: TRBJ1-5
d_call: TRBD1
clone_size: .
cdr3_nt: TGTGCCAGCAGCCAAGATCAGGGGGGTCCCCAGCATTTT
cdr3_aa: CASSQDQGGPQHF

v_call: TRBV5-1
j_call: TRBJ2-7
d_call: TRBD2
clone_size: once
cdr3_nt: TGCGCCAGCAGCTTGGTGGTAGCGGGGGCCAGCTCCTACGAGCAGTACTTC
cdr3_aa: CASSLVVAGASSYEQYF

v_call: TRBV10-1
j_call: TRBJ2-3
d_call: TRBD2
clone_size: .
cdr3_nt: TGCGCCAGCAGTGAGTCGATAGGGGGACTAGCTTCAGATACGCAGTATTTT
cdr3_aa: CASSESIGGLASDTQYF

v_call: TRBV7-3
j_call: TRBJ2-7
d_call: TRBD2
clone_size: .
cdr3_nt: TGTGCCAGCAGCTTAAGGGTAAGGGGTAGCGGGGGGCACGAGCAGTACTTC
cdr3_aa: CASSLRVRGSGGHEQYF

v_call: TRBV10-3
j_call: TRBJ2-7
d_call: TRBD1
clone_size: .
cdr3_nt: TGTGCCATCAACTCCCGACACAGGGGGCCCCATTCCTACGAGCAGTACTTC
cdr3_aa: CAINSRHRGPHSYEQYF

v_call: TRBV19
j_call: TRBJ1-5
d_call: .
clone_size: .
cdr3_nt: TGTGCCAGTAGTATAGTGGGGCCCTTAATCGCCCTTTATAGCAATCAGCCCCAGCATTTT
cdr3_aa: CASSIVGPLIALYSNQPQHF

v_call: TRBV28
j_call: TRBJ1-5
d_call: .
clone_size: .
cdr3_nt: TGTGCCAGCAGTTTTAGAGTAAGGGGAAATCAGCCCCAGCATTTT
cdr3_aa: CASSFRVRGNQPQHF

v_call: TRBV4-3
j_call: TRBJ2-5
d_call: .
clone_size: .
cdr3_nt: TGCGCCAGCAGCCAAGCAGGGTTCCAAGAGACCCAGTACTTC
cdr3_aa: CASSQAGFQETQYF

v_call: TRBV11-2
j_call: TRBJ2-5
d_call: .
clone_size: .
cdr3_nt: TGTGCCAGCAGCTTAGATGCGTGGGACGGGACCCAGTACTTC
cdr3_aa: CASSLDAWDGTQYF

v_call: TRBV5-1
j_call: TRBJ2-2
d_call: .
clone_size: .
cdr3_nt: TGCGCCAGCAGCTCCGGGCCTACGGGTGCCGGGGAAACCGGGGAGCTGTTTTTT
cdr3_aa: CASSSGPTGAGETGELFF

v_call: TRBV29-1
j_call: TRBJ1-4
d_call: .
clone_size: once
cdr3_nt: TGCAGCGTCGGGGTTGCTAATGAAAAACTGTTTTTT
cdr3_aa: CSVGVANEKLFF

v_call: TRBV19
j_call: TRBJ2-4
d_call: .
clone_size: .
cdr3_nt: TGTGCCAGTAGTATCTCGTGGGACATTCAGTACTTC
cdr3_aa: CASSISWDIQYF

v_call: TRBV25-1
j_call: TRBJ2-7
d_call: TRBD1
clone_size: .
cdr3_nt: TGTGCCAGCGGACGGGACAGGGGCTACGAGCAGTACTTC
cdr3_aa: CASGRDRGYEQYF

v_call: TRBV2
j_call: TRBJ2-7
d_call: .
clone_size: .
cdr3_nt: TGTGCCAGCAGCCTTCGGATTGAGTACTTC
cdr3_aa: CASSLRIEYF

v_call: TRBV13
j_call: TRBJ1-2
d_call: .
clone_size: .
cdr3_nt: TGTGCCAGCAGCTTAGGGACAGATTATGGCTACACCTTC
cdr3_aa: CASSLGTDYGYTF

v_call: TRBV5-4
j_call: TRBJ1-1
d_call: .
clone_size: .
cdr3_nt: TGTGCCAGCAGCTTACAGATCATGAACACTGAAGCTTTCTTT
cdr3_aa: CASSLQIMNTEAFF

v_call: TRBV5-4
j_call: TRBJ2-1
d_call: .
clone_size: .
cdr3_nt: TGTGCCAGCAGCTTGGATTCGGGCGGATACAATGAGCAGTTCTTC
cdr3_aa: CASSLDSGGYNEQFF

v_call: TRBV6-1
j_call: TRBJ2-7
d_call: .
clone_size: .
cdr3_nt: TGTGCCAGCAGTGAGGGGGCTAGCGTCACCTACGAGCAGTACTTC
cdr3_aa: CASSEGASVTYEQYF

v_call: TRBV28
j_call: TRBJ1-5
d_call: TRBD1
clone_size: .
cdr3_nt: TGTGCCAGCAGTTACCGGTCAGGGGGGGTTTATCAGCCCCAGCATTTT
cdr3_aa: CASSYRSGGVYQPQHF

v_call: TRBV6-6
j_call: TRBJ2-1
d_call: .
clone_size: .
cdr3_nt: TGTGCCAGCAGCCCGAGCCCCTACAATGAGCAGTTCTTC
cdr3_aa: CASSPSPYNEQFF

v_call: TRBV6-4
j_call: TRBJ1-5
d_call: .
clone_size: few
cdr3_nt: TGTGCCAGCAGTGAAGCGGCCCATGGGCCCCAGCATTTT
cdr3_aa: CASSEAAHGPQHF

v_call: TRBV19
j_call: TRBJ1-2
d_call: .
clone_size: .
cdr3_nt: TGTGCCAGTGGTAACAGGGAGAACTATGGCTACACCTTC
cdr3_aa: CASGNRENYGYTF

v_call: TRBV7-9
j_call: TRBJ1-3
d_call: .
clone_size: .
cdr3_nt: TGTGCCAGCAGCCCAAATGGACGGGGCGGCACCATATATTTT
cdr3_aa: CASSPNGRGGTIYF

v_call: TRBV10-3
j_call: TRBJ1-5
d_call: .
clone_size: .
cdr3_nt: TGTGCCATCAGTAGGGACGGCGGCAATCAGCCCCAGCATTTT
cdr3_aa: CAISRDGGNQPQHF

v_call: TRBV4-3
j_call: TRBJ1-1
d_call: .
clone_size: .
cdr3_nt: TGCGCCAGCAGCCAAGTCCCCCGAGGGGTTACCGAAGCTTTCTTT
cdr3_aa: CASSQVPRGVTEAFF

v_call: TRBV7-3
j_call: TRBJ2-3
d_call: .
clone_size: .
cdr3_nt: TGTGCCAGCGGGAACGGAATCACAGATACGCAGTATTTT
cdr3_aa: CASGNGITDTQYF

v_call: TRBV29-1
j_call: TRBJ2-7
d_call: TRBD1
clone_size: .
cdr3_nt: TGCAGCCATAAGACAGGGGGCATGCAGTACTTC
cdr3_aa: CSHKTGGMQYF

v_call: TRBV7-9
j_call: TRBJ1-1
d_call: .
clone_size: .
cdr3_nt: TGTGCCAGCAGCCCCGAAGGAGGGAACACTGAAGCTTTCTTT
cdr3_aa: CASSPEGGNTEAFF

v_call: TRBV5-1
j_call: TRBJ1-6
d_call: TRBD1
clone_size: few
cdr3_nt: TGCGCCAGCAGCCCCGATGGGACAGGGCAATCACCCCTCCACTTT
cdr3_aa: CASSPDGTGQSPLHF

v_call: TRBV7-2
j_call: TRBJ1-1
d_call: .
clone_size: .
cdr3_nt: TGTGCCAGCAGCTTAGGACATTACACTGAAGCTTTCTTT
cdr3_aa: CASSLGHYTEAFF

v_call: TRBV3-1/TRBV3-2
j_call: TRBJ2-3
d_call: .
clone_size: few
cdr3_nt: TGTGCCAGCAGCCACCGGGGCGAAATCCCCGGAGATACGCAGTATTTT
cdr3_aa: CASSHRGEIPGDTQYF

v_call: TRBV9
j_call: TRBJ2-7
d_call: .
clone_size: .
cdr3_nt: TGTGCCAGCAGCGACCTGGCAGACCCGTCTTACGAGCAGTACTTC
cdr3_aa: CASSDLADPSYEQYF

v_call: TRBV9
j_call: TRBJ1-5
d_call: TRBD1
clone_size: .
cdr3_nt: TGTGCCAGCAGCCCAGGGGGAGGGACGAGCAATCAGCCCCAGCATTTT
cdr3_aa: CASSPGGGTSNQPQHF

v_call: TRBV5-1
j_call: TRBJ2-5
d_call: .
clone_size: .
cdr3_nt: TGCGCCAGCAGAATTTCTGACCAAGAGACCCAGTACTTC
cdr3_aa: CASRISDQETQYF

v_call: TRBV6-5
j_call: TRBJ2-6
d_call: .
clone_size: .
cdr3_nt: TGTGCCAGCACCCAAATGGGTGGGGCCAACGTCCTGACTTTC
cdr3_aa: CASTQMGGANVLTF

v_call: TRBV12-2
j_call: TRBJ2-7
d_call: .
clone_size: .
cdr3_nt: TGTGCAAGTCGTTTGGCTAAAGACAACTCCTACGAGCAGTACTTC
cdr3_aa: CASRLAKDNSYEQYF

v_call: TRBV5-5
j_call: TRBJ2-7
d_call: TRBD1
clone_size: once
cdr3_nt: TGTGCCAGCAGCCAGGGGGACGAGCAGTACTTC
cdr3_aa: CASSQGDEQYF

v_call: TRBV11-3
j_call: TRBJ2-1
d_call: .
clone_size: .
cdr3_nt: TGTGCCAGCAGCCCCGGGACCCTGAGGGGTGAGCAGTTCTTC
cdr3_aa: CASSPGTLRGEQFF

v_call: TRBV7-3
j_call: TRBJ2-7
d_call: .
clone_size: .
cdr3_nt: TGTGCCAGCAGCTTAACCCAGGGTCGCGAGCAGTACTTC
cdr3_aa: CASSLTQGREQYF

v_call: TRBV11-2
j_call: TRBJ2-3
d_call: TRBD2
clone_size: .
cdr3_nt: TGTGCCAGCAGCATCGGGACTAGCCGCACAGATACGCAGTATTTT
cdr3_aa: CASSIGTSRTDTQYF

v_call: TRBV2
j_call: TRBJ1-2
d_call: TRBD1
clone_size: .
cdr3_nt: TGTGCCAGCGAACAGGGGACGGGGTATGGCTACACCTTC
cdr3_aa: CASEQGTGYGYTF

v_call: TRBV5-4
j_call: TRBJ2-2
d_call: .
clone_size: .
cdr3_nt: TGTGCCAGCAGCTCGCGGACAGCGAACACCGGGGAGCTGTTTTTT
cdr3_aa: CASSSRTANTGELFF

v_call: TRBV7-6
j_call: TRBJ2-1
d_call: TRBD2
clone_size: .
cdr3_nt: TGTGCCAGCAGCGCGCGGGGGGTCCTCAGCGATGAGCAGTTCTTC
cdr3_aa: CASSARGVLSDEQFF

v_call: TRBV7-2
j_call: TRBJ2-7
d_call: TRBD1
clone_size: .
cdr3_nt: TGTGCCAGCAAACGGGACAGGGCACACGAGCAGTACTTC
cdr3_aa: CASKRDRAHEQYF

v_call: TRBV19
j_call: TRBJ2-7
d_call: TRBD1
clone_size: .
cdr3_nt: TGTGCCAGTAGTATATCGCCCCCGGGACAGGGTTTGTACGAGCAGTACTTC
cdr3_aa: CASSISPPGQGLYEQYF

v_call: TRBV4-1
j_call: TRBJ1-5
d_call: .
clone_size: .
cdr3_nt: TGCGCCAGCAGCGCTTACCTAGGGAGTCAACAGCCCCAGCATTTT
cdr3_aa: CASSAYLGSQQPQHF